A single sample is the source of the 14 T cell receptor beta chains below, sequenced in a study of regulatory T cells in long-lasting Graves disease. For TCR beta, libraries came from iRepertoire HTBI primers and Arm-PCR of CDR3 regions. Each CDR3 protein gets one entry after TCRdb re-called the multiplex PCR reads with MiXCR. Of around 330,000 distinct CDR3 sequences listed, 18% are singletons. Time point given: newly diagnosed GD, antithyroid drugs for less than 3 months. PBMC-extracted RNA yielded the TCR library. The sequences come from peripheral blood mononuclear cells (PBMCs), collected at new diagnosis, from a patient treated with antithyroid drugs. The receptor source for this set is a female donor with Graves disease.

The gene calls are TRBV7-8 and TRBJ1-5; 9 nucleotides agree with TRBD1. CDR1 is SGHVS, CDR2 FQNEAQ, per germline. This CDR3 is built from 15 residues. Unmatched junction bases numbered 9, after V lost 5 bases and J lost 7 bases. CDR3 DNA sequence: TGTGCCAGCAGCCCAGCGGGGACAGGGAGCCAGCCCCAGCATTTT. Translation gives CASSPAGTGSQPQHF.

This clonotype was seen a handful of times. This chain links TRBV19 with TRBJ2-7, with 9 bases identical to TRBD1. The CDR3 is 16 residues long. The V gene's germline CDR1 is LNHDA and CDR2 SQIVND (reference sequence). Unmatched junction bases numbered 10, after V lost 5 bases and J lost 2 bases. The CDR3 here is CASSSDLGTGPYEQYF. The CDR3 DNA reads as TGTGCCAGTAGTTCAGATCTCGGGACAGGGCCCTACGAGCAGTACTTC.

This chain joins TRBV6-1 and TRBJ2-3; the match to TRBD1 covers 7 bases. This CDR3 region has 13 residues. Losses at the gene ends were 6 bases for V and 7 bases for J; bases not matched to a gene: 7. CDR1 is MNHNS and CDR2 is SASEGT in the germline V gene. In DNA, the CDR3 is TGTGCCAGCAGCCTAAAACAGGGGAATACGCAGTATTTT. Translated: CASSLKQGNTQYF.

This clonotype was recorded many times. The CDR3 DNA sequence: TGTGCCAGCAGCTCCCGGGACGAAAATAATTCACCCCTCCACTTT. Residues: CASSSRDENNSPLHF. The gene calls are TRBV11-1 and TRBJ1-6, with D possibly TRBD1 on 5 matching bases. The germline V gene has CDR1 SGHAT and CDR2 FQDESV (reference sequence). CDR3 length equals 15 residues. V was shortened by 4 bases and J by 5 bases, with 12 bases between the two germline ends.

As concerns this clonotype: A read error is the likely source, as a far larger clone sits one nucleotide away. This sequence joins TRBV28 and TRBJ1-2; 9 bases line up with TRBD1. There are 15 residues in the CDR3. The V segment lost 5 bases and the J segment 4 bases; nucleotides outside the gene matches: 8. Per germline, CDR1 MDHEN and CDR2 SYDVKM. For the CDR3, the DNA is TGTGCCAGCAGTACGGGACAGGGTGGGGGCTATGGCTACACCTTC. This sequence encodes CASSTGQGGGYGYTF.

The CDR3 is CASSALAGNFYNEQFF. The CDR3 coding sequence is TGTGCCAGCAGCGCCCTAGCGGGGAATTTTTACAATGAGCAGTTCTTC. The chain links TRBV9 to TRBJ2-1; 9 bases line up with TRBD2. Germline V gene sequence: CDR1 SGDLS, CDR2 YYNGEE. J was trimmed by 4 bases and V by 3 bases; bases with no gene match: 8. This CDR3 is built from 16 residues.

In this sample, this clonotype turned up many times. The genes are TRBV28 and TRBJ2-3, with D uncertain. The V gene's germline CDR1 is MDHEN and CDR2 SYDVKM. The CDR3 has 12 residues. Trimming stripped 1 base from V and 4 bases from J, with 3 bases between. The CDR3 DNA reads TGTGCCAGCAGTTTATTCCCAGATACGCAGTATTTT. The encoded protein is CASSLFPDTQYF. The full variable domain, in which reference TRBV28 and TRBJ2-3 provide the parts outside the CDR3, is DVKVTQSSRYLVKRTGEKVFLECVQDMDHENMFWYRQDPGLGLRLIYFSYDVKMKEKGDIPEGYSVSREKKERFSLILESASTNQTSMYLCASSLFPDTQYFGPGTRLTVL.

Only a few counts were recorded for this clonotype. V gene TRBV15 combines with J gene TRBJ2-2; 10 nucleotides agree with TRBD1. Germline loops: CDR1 LNHNV, CDR2 YYDKDF (reference sequence). The CDR3 contains 13 residues. Trimming at V came to 8 bases and at J to 7 bases, leaving 4 bases not matched to a gene. Here the CDR3 reads CATGTGDVGELFF. For the CDR3, the DNA is TGTGCCACCGGGACAGGGGATGTCGGGGAGCTGTTTTTT. The complete variable domain, with remaining parts taken from reference TRBV15 and TRBJ2-2, reads DAMVIQNPRYQVTQFGKPVTLSCSQTLNHNVMYWYQQKSSQAPKLLFHYYDKDFNNEADTPDNFQSRRPNTSFCFLDIRSPGLGDTAMYLCATGTGDVGELFFGEGSRLTVL.

This clonotype was seen more than once but under ten times. The chain couples TRBV6-2 or TRBV6-3 to TRBJ2-1; the match to TRBD2 covers 8 bases. In germline, CDR1 is MNHEY, CDR2 SVGEGT. V trimming: 3 bases; J trimming: 16 bases; junction bases outside the gene matches: 11. This CDR3 is built from 13 residues. The CDR3, as DNA: TGTGCCAGCAGTTATTTCACTAGCGGATCTGAATTCTTC. Encoded protein: CASSYFTSGSEFF.

In the case of this clonotype: The junction does not match germline at one end; this may be a read error. This sequence joins TRBV9 and TRBJ2-5; the D gene is possibly TRBD1 (5 bases). CDR1 SGDLS and CDR2 YYNGEE come from the germline V gene. The CDR3 sequence is 13 residues long. The CDR3 sequence: CTSSLGQGQTQYF. For the CDR3, the DNA is TGTACCAGCAGCTTAGGGCAGGGTCAGACCCAGTACTTC.

This clonotype was detected many times. The chain uses TRBV12-3 or TRBV12-4 and TRBJ2-4; D may be TRBD1 (6 bases). This CDR3 has 15 residues. V lost 6 bases to trimming and J lost 8 bases, with 20 bases between them. This CDR3 is CASRPHQQGADIQYF. The DNA for the CDR3 is TGTGCCAGCAGGCCGCACCAACAGGGTGCGGACATTCAGTACTTC.

This clonotype was counted many times. The rearrangement uses TRBV2 and TRBJ2-2; D is undetermined. The CDR3 extends over 13 amino acids. CDR1 and CDR2 from the germline V gene are SNHLY and FYNNEI. The V and J ends lost 4 bases and 10 bases respectively, with 13 bases between them. CDR3 nucleotides: TGTGCCAGCAGTGCTGGCTACTACGAGGAGCTGTTTTTT. As protein: CASSAGYYEELFF.

Only a few counts were recorded for this clonotype. A junction boundary mismatches the germline segment, possibly from a read error. The chain employs TRBV5-1 and TRBJ2-3; 8 bases map to TRBD2. Germline values: CDR1 SGHRS, CDR2 YFSETQ. CDR3 length: 17 residues. The CDR3 sequence: CAISGGVGGPHTDTQYF. Written as DNA, the CDR3 is TGCGCCATCAGCGGGGGAGTCGGGGGACCACACACAGATACGCAGTATTTT.

This sequence joins TRBV3-1 and TRBJ1-3; a possible D gene is TRBD1 (5 bases). Germline-derived CDR1 and CDR2 are LGHDT and YNNKEL (reference sequence). Trimming shortened V by 3 bases and J by 0 bases, and 27 bases separated the two germline ends. The CDR3 totals 21 residues. The CDR3 region is CASSQRPGQGFLSLSGNTIYF. The CDR3 bases are TGTGCCAGCAGCCAGCGGCCTGGGCAGGGCTTTCTGTCTCTCTCTGGAAACACCATATATTTT.